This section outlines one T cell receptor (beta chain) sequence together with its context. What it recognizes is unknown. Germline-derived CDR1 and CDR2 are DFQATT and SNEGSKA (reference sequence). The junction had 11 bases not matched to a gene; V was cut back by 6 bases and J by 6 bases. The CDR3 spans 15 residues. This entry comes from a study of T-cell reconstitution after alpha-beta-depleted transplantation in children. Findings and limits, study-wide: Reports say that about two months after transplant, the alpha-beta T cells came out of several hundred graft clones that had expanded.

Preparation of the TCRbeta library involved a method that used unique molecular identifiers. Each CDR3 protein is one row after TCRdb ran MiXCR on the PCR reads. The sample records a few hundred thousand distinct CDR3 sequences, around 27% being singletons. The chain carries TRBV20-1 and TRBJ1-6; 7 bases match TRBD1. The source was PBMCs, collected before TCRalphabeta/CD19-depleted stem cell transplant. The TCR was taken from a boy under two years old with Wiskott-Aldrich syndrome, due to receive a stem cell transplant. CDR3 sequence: CSAALRQGTNSPLHF. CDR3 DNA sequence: TGCAGTGCAGCACTCAGACAGGGCACTAATTCACCCCTCCACTTT.